The 19 T cell receptor beta chains given below trace back to one sample, sequenced in a study of blood T cell repertoires in COVID-19. Libraries were prepared by immunoSEQ multiplex PCR; TCRdb keeps only in-frame clonotypes and omits some of them. The sample shows 100,000 to 130,000 clones, 89% of them seen only once. Sequenced: peripheral blood. These receptors were taken from a man aged 40-50 years with active or convalescent COVID-19.

The chain is built from TRBV7-3 and TRBJ2-2, with D possibly TRBD1 on 5 matching bases. The CDR3 length is 13 residues. Germline-derived CDR1 and CDR2 are SGHTA and FQGTGA. V was trimmed by 5 bases and J by 6 bases, leaving 10 bases between them. The CDR3 region has the DNA TGTGCCAGCAGCCCACAGGTACCCGGGGAGCTGTTTTTT. Protein sequence: CASSPQVPGELFF.

J is TRBJ2-7 and V is TRBV12-3 or TRBV12-4, with D possibly matching TRBD2 (5 bases). CDR3 size: 13 residues. The ends were cut back, 5 bases at V and 9 bases at J, with 17 bases in the middle. This CDR3 is CASSPLEGDAQYF. CDR3 DNA sequence: TGTGCCAGCAGTCCCCTCGAGGGTGACGCGCAGTACTTC.

The count of this clone is one. The chain joins TRBV19 to TRBJ1-5; D ambiguous. V was trimmed by 5 bases and J by 5 bases, leaving 10 bases between them. Germline values: CDR1 LNHDA, CDR2 SQIVND (reference sequence). This CDR3 has 13 residues. The CDR3 sequence: CASSPDLDQPQHF. In DNA, the CDR3 is TGTGCCAGTAGTCCCGACTTGGATCAGCCCCAGCATTTT.

The chain couples TRBV7-2 to TRBJ2-1; D might be TRBD1 (6 bases). Germline CDR1 reads SGHTA; CDR2 reads FQGNSA. The V end lost 5 bases, the J end lost 6 bases, and 11 bases lay between the germline ends. The CDR3 sequence is 13 residues long. The CDR3 sequence: CASSLDRFNEQFF. As DNA, the CDR3 is TGTGCCAGCAGCCTGGACAGATTCAATGAGCAGTTCTTC.

The rearrangement joins TRBV5-1 to TRBJ1-5; D remains ambiguous. CDR1 is SGHRS and CDR2 is YFSETQ in the germline V gene. V gave up 0 bases and J gave up 2 bases, with 12 bases separating them. There are 16 residues in the CDR3. This CDR3 reads CASSLAAGEGNQPQHF. The CDR3 coding sequence is TGCGCCAGCAGCTTGGCCGCGGGAGAAGGCAATCAGCCCCAGCATTTT.

The J gene is TRBJ2-1, the V gene TRBV3-1 (or the pseudogene TRBV3-2); TRBD2 agrees at 11 bases. Germline V lookup: CDR1 LGHDT, CDR2 YNNKEL (reference sequence). The CDR3 length is 17 residues. Trimming removed 3 bases from V and 0 bases from J; junction bases left unmatched: 4. The CDR3 protein is CASSQVTSGVSYNEQFF. In DNA, the CDR3 is TGTGCCAGCAGCCAGGTGACTAGCGGGGTCTCCTACAATGAGCAGTTCTTC.

This chain joins TRBV5-8 and TRBJ1-4; 7 bases line up with TRBD1. With 1 base clipped from V and 0 bases from J, the junction kept 9 bases outside the gene matches. The CDR3 covers 18 residues. Germline V gene data show CDR1 as SGHTS and CDR2 as YDEGEE. The CDR3 DNA reads TGTGCCAGCAGCTTGTTTCTTGGGGACAGCGCAACTAATGAAAAACTGTTTTTT. As protein: CASSLFLGDSATNEKLFF.

The chain combines TRBV5-1 with TRBJ2-4; tentative D call: TRBD1 (6 bases). Trimming removed 2 bases from V and 2 bases from J, with 17 bases in between. CDR3 size: 17 residues. Per germline, CDR1 SGHRS and CDR2 YFSETQ. This chain's CDR3 is CASSLEGPTGSKNIQYF. The CDR3 DNA reads TGCGCCAGCAGCTTAGAAGGCCCTACAGGGTCCAAAAACATTCAGTACTTC.

J is TRBJ1-2 and V is TRBV2, with D uncertain. The CDR3 loop spans 13 amino acids. The V end lost 3 bases, the J end lost 4 bases, and 9 bases lay between the germline ends. Germline V gives CDR1 SNHLY, CDR2 FYNNEI. CDR3 bases: TGTGCCAGCAGTGAGGAGGGAGGCTATGGCTACACCTTC. Its translation is CASSEEGGYGYTF. The whole variable domain, filled in from reference TRBV2 and TRBJ1-2, reads EPEVTQTPSHQVTQMGQEVILRCVPISNHLYFYWYRQILGQKVEFLVSFYNNEISEKSEIFDDQFSVERPDGSNFTLKIRSTKLEDSAMYFCASSEEGGYGYTFGSGTRLTVV.

The V gene is TRBV3-1 (or the pseudogene TRBV3-2), the J gene TRBJ2-1; 7 nucleotides line up with TRBD2. The junction had 7 bases not matched to a gene; V was cut back by 0 bases and J by 2 bases. The CDR3 is 17 residues long. In germline, CDR1 is LGHDT, CDR2 YNNKEL (reference sequence). The CDR3 is CASSQDRAGVAYNEQFF. In nucleotides, the CDR3 is TGTGCCAGCAGCCAAGATAGGGCGGGAGTTGCCTACAATGAGCAGTTCTTC.

The chain couples TRBV24-1 to TRBJ2-1; 8 bases map to TRBD2. The trim removed 6 bases at V and 6 bases at J, leaving 9 bases unmatched. Per the germline V gene, CDR1 is KGHDR and CDR2 is SFDVKD. The CDR3 loop spans 15 amino acids. As DNA, the CDR3 is TGTGCCACCAGTAACAGCGGGAGTGTAGGCAATGAGCAGTTCTTC. Its protein is CATSNSGSVGNEQFF.

Only one count was recorded for this clone. V is TRBV27 and J is TRBJ2-4, with D hard to call. The ends were cut back, 3 bases at V and 7 bases at J, with 13 bases in the middle. The germline V gene has CDR1 MNHEY and CDR2 SMNVEV (reference sequence). This CDR3 is 14 amino acids long. CDR3 region: CASSFQQVSNIQYF. For the CDR3, the DNA is TGTGCCAGCAGTTTTCAGCAGGTGTCCAACATTCAGTACTTC.

A single count supports this clone. The V gene is TRBV19, the J gene TRBJ1-1; no firm D call. The CDR3 is 14 residues long. Germline CDR1 reads LNHDA; CDR2 reads SQIVND (reference sequence). The V end was cut by 3 bases, the J end by 1 base, with 9 bases between. The CDR3 here is CASSMRWRNTEAFF. The CDR3 DNA reads TGTGCCAGTAGTATGCGGTGGAGGAACACTGAAGCTTTCTTT. The full variable domain, completed using reference TRBV19 and TRBJ1-1, is DGGITQSPKYLFRKEGQNVTLSCEQNLNHDAMYWYRQDPGQGLRLIYYSQIVNDFQKGDIAEGYSVSREKKESFPLTVTSAQKNPTAFYLCASSMRWRNTEAFFGQGTRLTVV.

This clone turned up a few times. This chain joins TRBV6-5 and TRBJ2-7; 7 nucleotides align to TRBD1. This CDR3 is 15 amino acids long. In germline, CDR1 is MNHEY, CDR2 SVGAGI. J gave up 2 bases and V 4 bases, and 8 bases lay outside the gene matches. The CDR3, as DNA: TGTGCCAGCAGTTTGCCGGGGACAGCGGCCTACGAGCAGTACTTC. Translated, it gives CASSLPGTAAYEQYF.

This chain uses TRBV9 with TRBJ1-4; the match to TRBD1 covers 10 bases. Germline V gene data show CDR1 as SGDLS and CDR2 as YYNGEE. Losses at the gene ends were 3 bases for V and 7 bases for J; bases not matched to a gene: 6. CDR3 length: 15 residues. CDR3 protein: CASSAAGQGSEKLFF. The CDR3, as DNA: TGTGCCAGCAGCGCCGCGGGACAGGGGAGTGAAAAACTGTTTTTT. The variable domain in full, with the rest retrieved from reference TRBV9 and TRBJ1-4, is DSGVTQTPKHLITATGQRVTLRCSPRSGDLSVYWYQQSLDQGLQFLIQYYNGEERAKGNILERFSAQQFPDLHSELNLSSLELGDSALYFCASSAAGQGSEKLFFGSGTQLSVL.

The genes are TRBV7-2 and TRBJ2-5, with a weak D call TRBD2 (6 bases). Germline-derived CDR1 and CDR2 are SGHTA and FQGNSA. CDR3 length equals 17 residues. V lost 2 bases and J lost 0, with 16 bases in between. The CDR3 bases are TGTGCCAGCAGCTTATTTCCTCGGGGGTTCAACCAAGAGACCCAGTACTTC. The encoded protein is CASSLFPRGFNQETQYF.

A few counts support this clone. V usage is TRBV5-1 and J usage is TRBJ2-3, with 9 bases fitting TRBD2. This CDR3 has 16 amino acids. V shed 3 bases and J 2 bases; nucleotides not matched to a gene: 7. Germline CDR1 and CDR2: SGHRS and YFSETQ. In DNA form, the CDR3 reads TGCGCCAGCAGCTCGGATAGCGGGAGTGCCACAGATACGCAGTATTTT. This gives the protein CASSSDSGSATDTQYF.

The chain combines TRBV10-3 with TRBJ2-3, with D unresolved. Germline loops: CDR1 ENHRY, CDR2 SYGVKD. CDR3 size: 15 residues. V was shortened by 0 bases and J by 2 bases, with 9 bases between the two germline ends. The CDR3 reads CAISESIAATDTQYF. CDR3 bases: TGTGCCATCAGTGAGTCAATAGCAGCCACAGATACGCAGTATTTT.

The chain combines TRBV18 with TRBJ1-2, with 8 bases fitting TRBD1. The germline V gene encodes CDR1 KGHSH and CDR2 LQKENI. The V segment lost 3 bases and the J segment 1 base; nucleotides outside the gene matches: 4. The CDR3 runs 15 residues. The CDR3 bases are TGTGCCAGCTCACCCCGGGACAGGTTTAACTATGGCTACACCTTC. Translated, it gives CASSPRDRFNYGYTF.